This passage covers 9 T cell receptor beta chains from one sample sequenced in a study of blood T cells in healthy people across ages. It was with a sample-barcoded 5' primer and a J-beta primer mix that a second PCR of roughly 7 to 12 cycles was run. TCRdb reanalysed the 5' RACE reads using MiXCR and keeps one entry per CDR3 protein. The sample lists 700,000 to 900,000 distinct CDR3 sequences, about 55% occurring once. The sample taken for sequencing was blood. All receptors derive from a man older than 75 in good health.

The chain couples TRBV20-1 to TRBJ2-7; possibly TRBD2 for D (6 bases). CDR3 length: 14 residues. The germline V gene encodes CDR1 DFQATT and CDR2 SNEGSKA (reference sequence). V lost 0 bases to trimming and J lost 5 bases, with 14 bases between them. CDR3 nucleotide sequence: TGCAGTGCTAGAGATCCAGGAGGGCCGGACGAGCAGTACTTC. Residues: CSARDPGGPDEQYF.

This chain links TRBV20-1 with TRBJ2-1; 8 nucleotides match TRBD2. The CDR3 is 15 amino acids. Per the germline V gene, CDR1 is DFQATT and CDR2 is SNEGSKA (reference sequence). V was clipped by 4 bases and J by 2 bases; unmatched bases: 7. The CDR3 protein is CSANPTSGAYNEQFF. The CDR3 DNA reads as TGCAGTGCTAACCCCACTAGCGGTGCCTACAATGAGCAGTTCTTC.

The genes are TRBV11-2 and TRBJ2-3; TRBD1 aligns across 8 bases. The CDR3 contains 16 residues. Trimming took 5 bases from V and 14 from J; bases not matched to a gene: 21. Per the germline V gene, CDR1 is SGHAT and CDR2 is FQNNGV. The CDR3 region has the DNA TGTGCCAGCAGCGGGATTGGACAGGGAGGAAGGAGATACGCGTATTTT. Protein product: CASSGIGQGGRRYAYF.

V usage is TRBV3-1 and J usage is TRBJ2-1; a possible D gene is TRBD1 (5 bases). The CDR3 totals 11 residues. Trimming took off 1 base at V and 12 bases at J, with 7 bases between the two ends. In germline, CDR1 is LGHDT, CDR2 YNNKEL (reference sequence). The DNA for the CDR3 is TGTGCCAGCAGCCAAGGAAGGGGGCAGTTCTTC. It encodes CASSQGRGQFF.

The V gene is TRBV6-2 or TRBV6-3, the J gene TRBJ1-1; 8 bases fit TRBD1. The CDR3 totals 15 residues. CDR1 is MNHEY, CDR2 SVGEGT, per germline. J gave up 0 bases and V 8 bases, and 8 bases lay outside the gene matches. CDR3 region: CASLLTGVMNTEAFF. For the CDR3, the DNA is TGTGCCAGCCTTTTGACAGGGGTAATGAACACTGAAGCTTTCTTT.

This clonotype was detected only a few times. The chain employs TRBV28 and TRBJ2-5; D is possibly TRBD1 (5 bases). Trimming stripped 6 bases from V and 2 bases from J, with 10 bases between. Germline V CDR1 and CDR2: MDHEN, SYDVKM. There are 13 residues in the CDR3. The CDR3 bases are TGTGCCAGCAGGACTCAGGGACAAGAGACCCAGTACTTC. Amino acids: CASRTQGQETQYF.

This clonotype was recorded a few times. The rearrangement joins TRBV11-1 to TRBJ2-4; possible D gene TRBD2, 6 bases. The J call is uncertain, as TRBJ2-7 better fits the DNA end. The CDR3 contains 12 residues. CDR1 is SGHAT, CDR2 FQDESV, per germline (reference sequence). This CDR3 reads CASSPQEGEQYF. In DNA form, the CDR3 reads TGTGCCAGCAGCCCACAGGAGGGCGAGCAGTACTTC.

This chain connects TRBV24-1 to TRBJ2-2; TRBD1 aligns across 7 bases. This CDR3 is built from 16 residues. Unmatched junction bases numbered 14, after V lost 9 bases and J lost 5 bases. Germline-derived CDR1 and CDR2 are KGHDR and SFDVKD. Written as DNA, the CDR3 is TGTGCCACCGGCGAGACAGGGCAATCCAGAACCGGGGAGCTGTTTTTT. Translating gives CATGETGQSRTGELFF.

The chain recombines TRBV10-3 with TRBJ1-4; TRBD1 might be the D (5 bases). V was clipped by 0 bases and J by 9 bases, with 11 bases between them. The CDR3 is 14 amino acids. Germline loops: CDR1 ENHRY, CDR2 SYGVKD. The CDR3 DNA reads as TGTGCCATCAGTGAGTCGACAGAAATGAAAAAACTGTTTTTT. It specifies CAISESTEMKKLFF.